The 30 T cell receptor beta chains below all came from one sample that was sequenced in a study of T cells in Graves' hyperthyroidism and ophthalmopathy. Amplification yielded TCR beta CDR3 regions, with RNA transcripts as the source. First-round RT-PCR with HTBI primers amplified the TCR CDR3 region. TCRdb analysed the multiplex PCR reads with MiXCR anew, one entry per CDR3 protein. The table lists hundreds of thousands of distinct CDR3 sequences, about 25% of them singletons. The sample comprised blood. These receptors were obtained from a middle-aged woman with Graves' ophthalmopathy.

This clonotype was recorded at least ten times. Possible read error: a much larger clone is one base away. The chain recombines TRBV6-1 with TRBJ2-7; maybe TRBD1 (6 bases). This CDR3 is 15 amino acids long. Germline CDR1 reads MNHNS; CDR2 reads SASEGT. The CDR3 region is CASRGAQADSYEQHF. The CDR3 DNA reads TGTGCCAGCAGGGGGGCGCAAGCAGACTCCTACGAGCAGCACTTC.

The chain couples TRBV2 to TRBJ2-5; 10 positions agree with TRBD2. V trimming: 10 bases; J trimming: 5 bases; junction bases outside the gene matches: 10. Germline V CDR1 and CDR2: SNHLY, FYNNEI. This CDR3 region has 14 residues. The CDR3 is CATVLAGVGETQYF. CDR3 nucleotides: TGTGCCACCGTTCTAGCGGGAGTAGGGGAGACCCAGTACTTC.

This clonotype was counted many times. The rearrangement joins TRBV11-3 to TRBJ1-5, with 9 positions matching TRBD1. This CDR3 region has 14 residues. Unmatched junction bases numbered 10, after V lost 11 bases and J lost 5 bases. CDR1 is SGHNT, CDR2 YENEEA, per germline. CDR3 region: CAGKAGTGYQPQHF. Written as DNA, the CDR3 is TGTGCCGGAAAGGCCGGGACAGGGTATCAGCCCCAGCATTTT. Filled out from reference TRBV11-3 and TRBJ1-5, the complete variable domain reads EAGVVQSPRYKIIEKKQPVAFWCNPISGHNTLYWYLQNLGQGPELLIRYENEEAVDDSQLPKDRFSAERLKGVDSTLKIQPAELGDSAVYLCAGKAGTGYQPQHFGDGTRLSIL.

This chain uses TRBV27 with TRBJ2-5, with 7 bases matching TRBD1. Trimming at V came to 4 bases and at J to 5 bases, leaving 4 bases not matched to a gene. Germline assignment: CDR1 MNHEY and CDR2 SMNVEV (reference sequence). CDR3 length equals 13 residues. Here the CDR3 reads CASSSPDRETQYF. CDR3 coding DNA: TGTGCCAGCAGTTCGCCGGACAGGGAGACCCAGTACTTC.

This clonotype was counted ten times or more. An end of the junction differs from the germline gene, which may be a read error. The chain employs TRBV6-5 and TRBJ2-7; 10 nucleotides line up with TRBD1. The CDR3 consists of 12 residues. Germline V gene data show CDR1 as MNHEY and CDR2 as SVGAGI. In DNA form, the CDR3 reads TGTGCCAGCACCCCAGGGACAGGGGCGACCTTCTTC. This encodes CASTPGTGATFF.

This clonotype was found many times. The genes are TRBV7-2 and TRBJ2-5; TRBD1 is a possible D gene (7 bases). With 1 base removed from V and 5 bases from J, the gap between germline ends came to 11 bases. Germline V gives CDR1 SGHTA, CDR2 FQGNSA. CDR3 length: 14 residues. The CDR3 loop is CASSLEPGGETQYF. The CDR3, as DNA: TGTGCCAGCAGCTTAGAACCAGGGGGGGAGACCCAGTACTTC.

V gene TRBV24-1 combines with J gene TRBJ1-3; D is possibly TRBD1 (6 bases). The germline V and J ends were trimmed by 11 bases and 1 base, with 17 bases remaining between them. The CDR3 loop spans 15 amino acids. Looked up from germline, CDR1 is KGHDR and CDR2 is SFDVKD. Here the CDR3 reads CANSTGVISGNTIYF. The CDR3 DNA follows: TGTGCCAACTCGACAGGAGTAATATCTGGAAACACCATATATTTT.

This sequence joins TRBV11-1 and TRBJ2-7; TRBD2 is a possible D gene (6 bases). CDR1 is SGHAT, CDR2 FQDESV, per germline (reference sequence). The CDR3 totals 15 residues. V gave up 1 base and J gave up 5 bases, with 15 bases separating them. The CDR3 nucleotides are TGTGCCAGCAGCTTAGGCATGGCGGGGTCTAACGAGCAGTACTTC. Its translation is CASSLGMAGSNEQYF.

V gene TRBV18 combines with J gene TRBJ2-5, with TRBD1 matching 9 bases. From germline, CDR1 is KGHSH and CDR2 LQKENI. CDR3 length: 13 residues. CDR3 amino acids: CGTGQGMSETQYF. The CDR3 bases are TGTGGAACTGGACAGGGGATGTCGGAGACCCAGTACTTC.

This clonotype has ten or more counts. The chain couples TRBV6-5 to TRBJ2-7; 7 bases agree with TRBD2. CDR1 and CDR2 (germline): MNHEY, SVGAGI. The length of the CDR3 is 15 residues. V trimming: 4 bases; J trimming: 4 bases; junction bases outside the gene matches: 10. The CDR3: CASSWSSSGDYEQYF. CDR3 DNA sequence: TGTGCCAGCAGTTGGTCGTCTAGCGGAGATTACGAGCAGTACTTC.

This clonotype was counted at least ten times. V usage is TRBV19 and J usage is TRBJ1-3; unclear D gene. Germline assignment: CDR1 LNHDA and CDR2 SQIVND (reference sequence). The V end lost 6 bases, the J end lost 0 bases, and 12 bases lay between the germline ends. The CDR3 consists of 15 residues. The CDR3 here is CASRLYRGSGNTIYF. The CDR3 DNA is TGTGCCAGTAGGCTATATCGCGGCTCTGGAAACACCATATATTTT.

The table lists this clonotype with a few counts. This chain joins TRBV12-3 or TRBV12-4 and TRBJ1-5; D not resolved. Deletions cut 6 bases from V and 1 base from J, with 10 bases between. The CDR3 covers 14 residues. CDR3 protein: CASSETASNQPQHF. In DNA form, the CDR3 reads TGTGCCAGCAGCGAGACGGCCAGCAATCAGCCCCAGCATTTT.

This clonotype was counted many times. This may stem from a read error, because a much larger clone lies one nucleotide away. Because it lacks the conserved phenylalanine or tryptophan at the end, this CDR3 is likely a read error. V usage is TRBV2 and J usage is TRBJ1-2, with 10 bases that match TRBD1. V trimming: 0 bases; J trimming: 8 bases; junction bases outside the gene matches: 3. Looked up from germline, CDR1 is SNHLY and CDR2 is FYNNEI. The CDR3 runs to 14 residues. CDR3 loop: CASSEAGTGVGYTL. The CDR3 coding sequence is TGTGCCAGCAGTGAAGCAGGGACAGGGGTCGGCTACACCCTC.

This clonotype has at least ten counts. CDR3 coding DNA: TGCGCCAGCAGCTATACGACACAGGGTGGCTATGGCTACACCTTC. Translating it yields CASSYTTQGGYGYTF. This chain joins TRBV5-1 and TRBJ1-2; a possible D gene is TRBD1 (6 bases). The length of the CDR3 is 15 residues. Germline CDR1 is SGHRS and CDR2 is YFSETQ. The V gene lost 3 bases and the J gene lost 4 bases, with 16 bases spanning the gap.

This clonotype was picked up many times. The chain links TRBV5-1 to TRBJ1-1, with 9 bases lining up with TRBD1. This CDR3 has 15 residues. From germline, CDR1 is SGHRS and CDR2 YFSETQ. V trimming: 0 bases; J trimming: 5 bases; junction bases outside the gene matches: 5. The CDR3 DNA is TGCGCCAGCAGCTTGGCGGGACAGGGTTTGACTGAAGCTTTCTTT. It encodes CASSLAGQGLTEAFF.

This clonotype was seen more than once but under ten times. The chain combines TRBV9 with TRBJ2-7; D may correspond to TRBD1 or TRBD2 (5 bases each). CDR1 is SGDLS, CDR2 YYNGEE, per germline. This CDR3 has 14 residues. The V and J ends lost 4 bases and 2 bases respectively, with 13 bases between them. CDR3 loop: CASSPGLVTYEQYF. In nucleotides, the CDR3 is TGTGCCAGCAGCCCGGGGCTCGTAACCTACGAGCAGTACTTC.

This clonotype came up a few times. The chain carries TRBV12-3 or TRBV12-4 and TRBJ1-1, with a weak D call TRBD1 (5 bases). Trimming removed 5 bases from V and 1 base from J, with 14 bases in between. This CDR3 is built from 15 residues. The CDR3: CASSRRGSKNTEAFF. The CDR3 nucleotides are TGTGCCAGCAGTCGTAGGGGATCAAAGAACACTGAAGCTTTCTTT.

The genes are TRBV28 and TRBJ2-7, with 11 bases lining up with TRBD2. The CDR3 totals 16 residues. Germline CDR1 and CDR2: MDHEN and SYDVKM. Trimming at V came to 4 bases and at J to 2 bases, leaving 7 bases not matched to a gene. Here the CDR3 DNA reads TGTGCCAGCAGTTGGTTACTAGCGGGAGAAACCTACGAGCAGTACTTC. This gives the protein CASSWLLAGETYEQYF.

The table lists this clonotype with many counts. The CDR3 bases are TGTGCCTGGAGTGGGCCTATCTCAGATACGCAGTATTTT. It yields the protein CAWSGPISDTQYF. The chain carries TRBV30 and TRBJ2-3; D gene unclear. In germline, CDR1 is GTSNPN, CDR2 SVGIG (reference sequence). The CDR3 is made up of 13 amino acids. V lost 1 base to trimming and J lost 4 bases, with 9 bases between them.

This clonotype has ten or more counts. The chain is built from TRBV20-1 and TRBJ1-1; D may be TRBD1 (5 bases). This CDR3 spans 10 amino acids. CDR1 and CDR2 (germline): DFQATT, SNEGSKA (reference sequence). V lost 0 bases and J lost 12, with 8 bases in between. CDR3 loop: CSARDSGSFF. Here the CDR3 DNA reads TGCAGTGCTAGAGATTCAGGGTCTTTCTTT.

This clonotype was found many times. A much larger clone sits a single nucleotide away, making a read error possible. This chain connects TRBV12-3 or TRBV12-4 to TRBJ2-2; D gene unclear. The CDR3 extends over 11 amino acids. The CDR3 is CAGSLGGELFF. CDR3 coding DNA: TGTGCCGGCAGTTTGGGTGGGGAGCTGTTTTTT.

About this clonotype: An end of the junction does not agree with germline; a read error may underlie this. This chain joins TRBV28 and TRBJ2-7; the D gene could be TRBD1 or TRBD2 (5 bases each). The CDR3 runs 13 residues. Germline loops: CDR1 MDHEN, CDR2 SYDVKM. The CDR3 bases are TGTGCCAGCAGCTCCGGGGCCGGGACGCTCCTTCTCTTC. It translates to CASSSGAGTLLLF.

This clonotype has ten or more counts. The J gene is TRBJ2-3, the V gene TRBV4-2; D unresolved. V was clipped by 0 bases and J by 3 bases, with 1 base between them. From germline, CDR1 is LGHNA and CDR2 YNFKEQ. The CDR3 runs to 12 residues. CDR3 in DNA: TGTGCCAGCAGCCAAGATACAGATACGCAGTATTTT. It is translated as CASSQDTDTQYF.

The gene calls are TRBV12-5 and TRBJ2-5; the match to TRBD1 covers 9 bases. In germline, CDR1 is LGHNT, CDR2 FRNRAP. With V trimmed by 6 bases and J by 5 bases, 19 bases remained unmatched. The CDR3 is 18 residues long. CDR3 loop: CASGSPASGTGWRETQYF. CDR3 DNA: TGTGCTAGTGGGTCCCCGGCCTCCGGGACAGGGTGGCGCGAGACCCAGTACTTC.

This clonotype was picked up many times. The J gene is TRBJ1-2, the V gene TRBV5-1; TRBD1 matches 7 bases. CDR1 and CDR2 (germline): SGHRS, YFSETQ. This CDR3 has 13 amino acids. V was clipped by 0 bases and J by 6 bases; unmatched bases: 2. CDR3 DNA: TGCGCCAGCAGCTTGGGACAGGGCCATGGCTACACCTTC. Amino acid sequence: CASSLGQGHGYTF.

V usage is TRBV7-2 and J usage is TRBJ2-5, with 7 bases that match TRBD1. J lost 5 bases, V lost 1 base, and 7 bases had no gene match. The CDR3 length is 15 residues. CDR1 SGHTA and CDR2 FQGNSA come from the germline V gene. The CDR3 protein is CASSLGTGVEETQYF. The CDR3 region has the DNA TGTGCCAGCAGCTTAGGTACAGGGGTTGAGGAGACCCAGTACTTC.

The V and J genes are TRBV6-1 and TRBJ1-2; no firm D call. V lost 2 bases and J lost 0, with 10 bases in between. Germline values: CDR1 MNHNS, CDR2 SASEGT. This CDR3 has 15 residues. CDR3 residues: CASSELGYANYGYTF. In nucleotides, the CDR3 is TGTGCCAGCAGTGAATTAGGGTATGCTAACTATGGCTACACCTTC.

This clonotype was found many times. The CDR3 bases are TGTGCCATCAGTGAGGACTACGAGCAGTACTTC. It yields the protein CAISEDYEQYF. The chain is built from TRBV10-3 and TRBJ2-7; D is undetermined. Between the trimmed V and J ends, which lost 2 bases and 3 bases, there was a span of 2 bases. CDR3 length: 11 residues. Germline lookup yields CDR1 ENHRY and CDR2 SYGVKD.

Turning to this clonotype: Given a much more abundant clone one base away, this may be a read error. The CDR3 bases are TGCAGCGCCTTCCCAGCGATCACCGGGGAGCTGTTTTTT. Translated: CSAFPAITGELFF. The chain links TRBV29-1 to TRBJ2-2; D remains ambiguous. V gave up 7 bases and J gave up 4 bases, with 13 bases separating them. The CDR3 has 13 residues. From germline, CDR1 is SQVTM and CDR2 ANQGSEA.

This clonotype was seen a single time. This CDR3 is CSVEPQGTQETQYF. DNA of the CDR3: TGCAGCGTTGAACCACAGGGTACCCAAGAGACCCAGTACTTC. The chain carries TRBV29-1 and TRBJ2-5; possibly TRBD1 for D (6 bases). CDR3 length equals 14 residues. Germline V gene data show CDR1 as SQVTM and CDR2 as ANQGSEA. Trimming stripped 2 bases from V and 1 base from J, with 11 bases between.